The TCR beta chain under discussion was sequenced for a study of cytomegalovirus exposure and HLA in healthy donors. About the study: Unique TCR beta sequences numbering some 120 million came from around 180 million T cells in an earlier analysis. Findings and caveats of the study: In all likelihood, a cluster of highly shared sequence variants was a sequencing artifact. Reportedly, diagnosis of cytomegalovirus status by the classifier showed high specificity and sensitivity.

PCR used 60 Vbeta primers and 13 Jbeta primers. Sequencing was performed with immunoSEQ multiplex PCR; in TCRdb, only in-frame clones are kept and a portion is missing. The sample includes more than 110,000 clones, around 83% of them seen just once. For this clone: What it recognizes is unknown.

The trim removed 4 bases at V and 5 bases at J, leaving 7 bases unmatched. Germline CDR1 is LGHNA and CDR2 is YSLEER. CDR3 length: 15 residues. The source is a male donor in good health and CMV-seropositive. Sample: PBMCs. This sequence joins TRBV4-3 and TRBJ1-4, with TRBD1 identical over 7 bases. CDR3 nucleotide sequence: TGCGCCAGCAGCCCCGAGACAGGGTGGAATGAAAAACTGTTTTTT. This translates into CASSPETGWNEKLFF.